One sample yielded the 28 T cell receptor beta chains listed below, sequenced in a study of blood T cell repertoires in COVID-19. TCRdb's copy holds only in-frame clones and misses some; the assay was immunoSEQ multiplex PCR. The table has some 220,000 clones, 85% to 95% seen once; the top ten hold more than 0.8%. Sequencing used peripheral blood. The receptors stem from a young man with COVID-19, enrolled during active disease.

J is TRBJ1-6 and V is TRBV30; D is unresolved. V lost 0 bases to trimming and J lost 5 bases, with 11 bases between them. CDR3 size: 15 residues. Germline values: CDR1 GTSNPN, CDR2 SVGIG (reference sequence). The CDR3: CAWSVGQRNNSPLHF. CDR3 nucleotides: TGTGCCTGGAGTGTTGGTCAGAGGAATAATTCACCCCTCCACTTT.

The chain carries TRBV3-1 (or the pseudogene TRBV3-2) and TRBJ1-6; 7 bases match TRBD1. Germline trimming cut 1 base from V and 8 bases from J; bases unmatched to any gene: 5. The CDR3 has 15 residues. Looked up from germline, CDR1 is LGHDT and CDR2 is YNNKEL (reference sequence). In DNA, the CDR3 is TGTGCCAGCAGCCAAGGATCAGGGGGAGATTCACCCCTCCACTTT. Its protein is CASSQGSGGDSPLHF.

The chain carries TRBV5-4 and TRBJ2-5; 10 nucleotides agree with TRBD2. Unmatched junction bases numbered 4, after V lost 0 bases and J lost 2 bases. Looked up from germline, CDR1 is SGHNT and CDR2 is YYREEE (reference sequence). CDR3 length equals 16 residues. The CDR3 sequence is CASSLGSGGYQETQYF. Here the CDR3 DNA reads TGTGCCAGCAGCTTGGGTAGCGGGGGGTATCAAGAGACCCAGTACTTC.

The V gene is TRBV11-2, the J gene TRBJ1-5; 10 bases agree with TRBD1. Per germline, CDR1 SGHAT and CDR2 FQNNGV. The V gene end was trimmed by 5 bases and the J gene end by 2 bases; junction bases not matched to a gene: 3. The CDR3 length is 15 residues. CDR3 amino acids: CASSRGQGGNQPQHF. The CDR3 region has the DNA TGTGCCAGCAGCCGAGGACAGGGGGGCAATCAGCCCCAGCATTTT.

The V gene is TRBV30, the J gene TRBJ1-2, with 7 positions matching TRBD1. The germline V gene has CDR1 GTSNPN and CDR2 SVGIG (reference sequence). The V gene end was trimmed by 5 bases and the J gene end by 2 bases; junction bases not matched to a gene: 14. CDR3 length: 16 amino acids. Here the CDR3 DNA reads TGTGCCTGGGACATCCTGAGCAGGGGGTTCAACTATGGCTACACCTTC. This gives the protein CAWDILSRGFNYGYTF. Complete variable domain (other parts from reference TRBV30 and TRBJ1-2): SQTIHQWPATLVQPVGSPLSLECTVEGTSNPNLYWYRQAAGRGLQLLFYSVGIGQISSEVPQNLSASRPQDRQFILSSKKLLLSDSGFYLCAWDILSRGFNYGYTFGSGTRLTVV.

The rearrangement uses TRBV19 and TRBJ2-1; 8 nucleotides agree with TRBD2. The ends lost 5 bases at V and 10 bases at J; junction bases unmatched: 7. The CDR3 runs 13 residues. CDR1 and CDR2 from the germline V gene are LNHDA and SQIVND (reference sequence). The CDR3 DNA is TGTGCCAGTAGTCCCGGCGCGGGGGGAGAGCAGTTCTTC. Its protein product is CASSPGAGGEQFF.

V gene TRBV12-5 combines with J gene TRBJ2-1; possible D gene TRBD2, 5 bases. The CDR3 loop spans 14 amino acids. Germline CDR1 and CDR2: LGHNT and FRNRAP. V lost 5 bases and J 9 bases, leaving 17 bases between the germline ends. CDR3 region: CASGTSGSGGEQFF. The CDR3 nucleotides read TGTGCTAGTGGTACAAGCGGCTCAGGCGGTGAGCAGTTCTTC.

J is TRBJ2-5 and V is TRBV10-3; 8 nucleotides agree with TRBD2. The V gene end was trimmed by 2 bases and the J gene end by 1 base; junction bases not matched to a gene: 12. CDR1 and CDR2 (germline): ENHRY, SYGVKD. The CDR3 spans 18 residues. The CDR3 sequence is CAISEARSPAGGQETQYF. DNA of the CDR3: TGTGCCATCAGTGAGGCCAGATCGCCTGCGGGGGGCCAAGAGACCCAGTACTTC.

The V and J genes are TRBV10-2 and TRBJ2-3; 9 positions agree with TRBD2. The germline gives CDR1 WSHSY, CDR2 SAAADI. CDR3 length: 16 residues. The trim removed 4 bases at V and 2 bases at J, leaving 7 bases unmatched. Here the CDR3 DNA reads TGCGCCAGCAGTGTTAGCGGGGGTCCCAACACAGATACGCAGTATTTT. Its translation is CASSVSGGPNTDTQYF.

The gene calls are TRBV23-1 and TRBJ1-3, with D possibly TRBD1 on 6 matching bases. TRBV23-1 is marked as an open reading frame, function uncertain. This CDR3 is 16 amino acids long. Trimming left V 0 bases short and J 3 bases short, with 12 bases between. The chain's CDR3 is CASSQSSRGFGNTIYF. CDR3 bases: TGCGCCAGCAGTCAATCGTCCAGGGGCTTTGGAAACACCATATATTTT.

The chain links TRBV2 to TRBJ1-6; possibly TRBD1 for D (5 bases). The V end was cut by 3 bases, the J end by 0 bases, with 9 bases between. Germline V CDR1 and CDR2: SNHLY, FYNNEI. CDR3 length equals 16 residues. The CDR3 is CASSEGGSSYNSPLHF. The CDR3 nucleotides are TGTGCCAGCAGTGAGGGGGGAAGCTCCTATAATTCACCCCTCCACTTT.

The J gene is TRBJ1-6, the V gene TRBV5-1, with 11 bases that match TRBD1. Germline V CDR1 and CDR2: SGHRS, YFSETQ. V shed 4 bases and J 0 bases; nucleotides not matched to a gene: 3. This CDR3 comprises 17 residues. The CDR3 DNA reads TGCGCCAGCAGCCCGGGACAGGGGGTCTCCTATAATTCACCCCTCCACTTT. As protein: CASSPGQGVSYNSPLHF.

This clone was counted only a few times. The rearrangement uses TRBV5-6 and TRBJ1-5; 10 bases agree with TRBD1. Germline V gene data show CDR1 as SGHDT and CDR2 as YYEEEE. This CDR3 region has 16 residues. Trimming cost V 4 bases and J 4 bases; bases outside gene matches: 8. This CDR3 reads CASSRRDRGTNQPQHF. CDR3 DNA: TGTGCCAGCAGCCGCCGGGACAGGGGTACAAATCAGCCCCAGCATTTT.

The rearrangement uses TRBV11-3 and TRBJ1-1; D remains ambiguous. This CDR3 has 13 residues. The V end lost 2 bases, the J end lost 8 bases, and 12 bases lay between the germline ends. CDR1 is SGHNT, CDR2 YENEEA, per germline. For the CDR3, the DNA is TGTGCCAGCAGCTTATCCGGGAGTGGGGAAGCTTTCTTT. Encoded protein: CASSLSGSGEAFF.

V usage is TRBV7-6 and J usage is TRBJ2-7; tentative D call: TRBD2 (7 bases). Trimming took 1 base from V and 4 from J, leaving 14 bases between them. The CDR3 sequence is 15 residues long. Per the germline V gene, CDR1 is SGHVS and CDR2 is FNYEAQ. The CDR3: CASSLGGGGLYEQYF. CDR3 DNA: TGTGCCAGCAGCTTAGGTGGGGGGGGGCTTTACGAGCAGTACTTC.

This sequence joins TRBV2 and TRBJ1-2, with 8 bases lining up with TRBD1. This CDR3 is 13 amino acids long. In germline, CDR1 is SNHLY, CDR2 FYNNEI. Germline trimming cut 4 bases from V and 7 bases from J; bases unmatched to any gene: 5. In DNA, the CDR3 is TGTGCCAGCAGTGTGACAGGGGTTGGTGGCTACACCTTC. Encoded protein: CASSVTGVGGYTF.

In this sample, this clone turned up a few times. The CDR3 coding sequence is TGTGCCAGCAGCAATAACCGAACAGGGGTCCAGCCCCAGCATTTT. Translation: CASSNNRTGVQPQHF. The V gene is TRBV7-9, the J gene TRBJ1-5; 7 bases are shared with TRBD1. Per the germline V gene, CDR1 is SEHNR and CDR2 is FQNEAQ (reference sequence). V gave up 5 bases and J gave up 7 bases; unmatched junction bases: 11. This CDR3 is built from 15 residues.

V gene TRBV5-1 combines with J gene TRBJ2-2; tentatively, D is TRBD1 (6 bases). The CDR3 sequence is 12 residues long. The V and J ends lost 6 bases and 4 bases respectively, with 7 bases between them. The germline V gene has CDR1 SGHRS and CDR2 YFSETQ. As DNA, the CDR3 is TGCGCCAGCACAGGGGTCACCGGGGAGCTGTTTTTT. It codes for CASTGVTGELFF.

The chain recombines TRBV9 with TRBJ1-1, with TRBD1 matching over 10 bases. The germline gives CDR1 SGDLS, CDR2 YYNGEE. Germline trimming cut 3 bases from V and 7 bases from J; bases unmatched to any gene: 6. This CDR3 contains 14 residues. The CDR3, as DNA: TGTGCCAGCAGCGAACGACAGGGGGCAGGTGAAGCTTTCTTT. As protein: CASSERQGAGEAFF.

The chain uses TRBV19 and TRBJ1-3; tentative D call: TRBD1 (5 bases). V was trimmed by 5 bases and J by 0 bases, leaving 5 bases between them. Germline CDR1 LNHDA, CDR2 SQIVND (reference sequence). The CDR3 is made up of 13 amino acids. CDR3 nucleotides: TGTGCCAGTAGTCAGGGCTCTGGAAACACCATATATTTT. This translates into CASSQGSGNTIYF.

V usage is TRBV6-5 and J usage is TRBJ1-2; 8 bases map to TRBD1. CDR1 is MNHEY and CDR2 is SVGAGI in the germline V gene. This CDR3 contains 15 residues. The junction had 10 bases not matched to a gene; V was cut back by 2 bases and J by 8 bases. CDR3 loop: CASSYRAGGDGGYTF. The CDR3 DNA reads as TGTGCCAGCAGTTACAGGGCAGGGGGCGACGGAGGCTACACCTTC.

The chain has TRBV11-2 and TRBJ2-2; 8 nucleotides line up with TRBD1. V was clipped by 1 base and J by 6 bases; unmatched bases: 7. The CDR3 contains 16 residues. The germline gives CDR1 SGHAT, CDR2 FQNNGV. CDR3 sequence: CASSLGFVQGAGELFF. CDR3 nucleotides: TGTGCCAGCAGCTTAGGTTTTGTACAGGGGGCCGGGGAGCTGTTTTTT.

The V gene is TRBV3-1 (or the pseudogene TRBV3-2), the J gene TRBJ2-6; 9 positions match TRBD2. In germline, CDR1 is LGHDT, CDR2 YNNKEL (reference sequence). The CDR3 runs 15 residues. The trim removed 6 bases at V and 2 bases at J, leaving 2 bases unmatched. The CDR3, as DNA: TGTGCCAGCAGTCGCGGGGGGGCTGGGGCCAACGTCCTGACTTTC. It is translated as CASSRGGAGANVLTF.

The chain uses TRBV15 and TRBJ1-3; D might be TRBD1 (6 bases). Looked up from germline, CDR1 is LNHNV and CDR2 is YYDKDF (reference sequence). The ends were cut back, 4 bases at V and 2 bases at J, with 12 bases in the middle. This CDR3 is built from 15 residues. The CDR3 nucleotides are TGTGCCACCAGCACAGGGGTTCTGGCTGGAAACACCATATATTTT. Its protein is CATSTGVLAGNTIYF.

The chain employs TRBV5-4 and TRBJ2-5; 7 nucleotides line up with TRBD1. Germline trimming cut 2 bases from V and 4 bases from J; bases unmatched to any gene: 8. This CDR3 has 15 residues. Germline assignment: CDR1 SGHNT and CDR2 YYREEE (reference sequence). The CDR3 DNA reads as TGTGCCAGCAGCTTCCCCCTACAGGGGAGAGAGACCCAGTACTTC. Residues: CASSFPLQGRETQYF.

The chain is built from TRBV2 and TRBJ2-5; TRBD2 aligns across 12 bases. Germline loops: CDR1 SNHLY, CDR2 FYNNEI. The V gene end was trimmed by 1 base and the J gene end by 1 base; junction bases not matched to a gene: 10. CDR3 length: 19 residues. This chain's CDR3 is CASSEGPSGGVAPQETQYF. CDR3 nucleotide sequence: TGTGCCAGCAGTGAAGGGCCTAGCGGGGGGGTAGCCCCCCAAGAGACCCAGTACTTC.

This CDR3 reads CAIALPSPSRNEQFF. The CDR3 DNA is TGTGCCATCGCCCTGCCTAGCCCATCCCGCAATGAGCAGTTCTTC. This sequence joins TRBV10-3 and TRBJ2-1, with D maybe TRBD2 (5 bases). The V end was cut by 8 bases, the J end by 6 bases, with 20 bases between. Germline V gene data show CDR1 as ENHRY and CDR2 as SYGVKD. The CDR3 consists of 15 residues.

The V call is TRBV7-3, the J call TRBJ2-1; TRBD2 is a possible D gene (6 bases). V lost 0 bases to trimming and J lost 7 bases, with 19 bases between them. The germline V gene encodes CDR1 SGHTA and CDR2 FQGTGA. CDR3 length equals 17 residues. As DNA, the CDR3 is TGTGCCAGCAGCTTAACGCACTTTAGGCGGGGCACTAATGAGCAGTTCTTC. Amino acids: CASSLTHFRRGTNEQFF.